The rows below give T cell receptor beta chains drawn from one sample of a study of T cell repertoires in cytomegalovirus infection. Their cognate antigens are unknown. TCRdb redid the calling of the reads with MiXCR, one entry per CDR3 protein. The sample comprises around 770,000 distinct CDR3 sequences, about 27% of which are singletons, and about 12% rests with the top ten. The specimen was cultured CD8+ T cells from PBMCs, collected from culture after CMV antigen stimulation. The receptor set was obtained from a human donor in good health (CMV status not recorded). Some clones in this sample may be carry-over from other donors' samples. CDR3s include the opening cysteine and the closing phenylalanine or tryptophan. The order of the fields is clone size, V gene, CDR3 length, D gene, J gene, CDR3 DNA, CDR3 protein. A D gene is named only where the DNA matches it firmly. Not every row has a clone size; where given, it reads once, few, many or a size class.

>few|TRBV28|16|.|TRBJ2-3
TGTGCCAGCAGTTCCCCCTGGGGGCCTAGCACAGATACGCAGTATTTT
CASSSPWGPSTDTQYF
>many|TRBV6-8|13|.|TRBJ2-1
TGTGCCAGCAGTTACTCCAGGGACAATGAGCAGTTCTTC
CASSYSRDNEQFF
>.|TRBV9|17|.|TRBJ2-1
TGTGCCAGCAGCGTCCCGGTGTCGGGGGCGCTGGGTAATGAGCAGTTCTTC
CASSVPVSGALGNEQFF
>few|TRBV7-9|14|.|TRBJ1-2
TGTGCCAGCAGCTTAGAGTGGATAATAGATAGCTACACCTTC
CASSLEWIIDSYTF
>many|TRBV4-3|13|TRBD2|TRBJ2-3
TGCGCCAGCAGCCACGGGGGGGAGGATACGCAGTATTTT
CASSHGGEDTQYF
>few|TRBV12-5|17|.|TRBJ1-3
TGTGCTAGTGGTTTGGTACCAGGCCCGAGCTCTGGAAACACCATATATTTT
CASGLVPGPSSGNTIYF
>.|TRBV9|14|.|TRBJ2-1
TGTGCCAGCAGCGACGGCAGTTTTTACAATGAGCAGTTCTTC
CASSDGSFYNEQFF
>.|TRBV7-6|17|.|TRBJ1-3
TGTGCCAGCAGCACTAGGATGGGGGGTACGCCTGGAAACACCATATATTTT
CASSTRMGGTPGNTIYF
>few|TRBV27|11|TRBD1|TRBJ1-1
TGTGCCAGCAGGACAGGGTTGTTAGCTTTCTTT
CASRTGLLAFF
>.|TRBV28|16|.|TRBJ1-6
TGTGCCAGCAGACCGAGCGGGGCGCGGTATAATTCACCCCTCCACTTT
CASRPSGARYNSPLHF
>few|TRBV6-2/TRBV6-3|13|.|TRBJ2-1
TGTGCCAGCGGGATAAGCTCCTACAATGAGCAGTTCTTC
CASGISSYNEQFF
>.|TRBV12-3/TRBV12-4|14|.|TRBJ2-7
TGTGCCAGCAGTCGCACGGGGGGCGTCTACGAGCAGTACTTC
CASSRTGGVYEQYF
>.|TRBV7-7|14|TRBD1|TRBJ2-2
TGTGCTAGCAGACGGGACAGGAACACCGGGGAGCTGTTTTTT
CASRRDRNTGELFF
>.|TRBV19|13|.|TRBJ1-1
TGTGCCAGTAGTTTCTCACGGGACCAAGCAGCTTTCTTT
CASSFSRDQAAFF
>few|TRBV27|15|TRBD1|TRBJ2-7
TGTGCCAGCAGTCCCGACTGGACAGGGACCTACGAGCAGTACTTC
CASSPDWTGTYEQYF
>once|TRBV20-1|15|.|TRBJ2-3
TGCAGTGTTAGAGATCGAATTCCCAGCACAGATACGCAGTATTTT
CSVRDRIPSTDTQYF
>few|TRBV7-8|14|.|TRBJ1-3
TGTGCCAGCAGCTTAGGGGGGCGCGGAAACACCATATATTTT
CASSLGGRGNTIYF
>.|TRBV27|14|.|TRBJ1-2
TGTGCCAGCAGTCCCCGGCAGAATAACTATGGCTACACCTTC
CASSPRQNNYGYTF
>few|TRBV7-9|12|.|TRBJ2-3
TGTGCCAGCAGCCACTACGGGGATACGCAGTATTTT
CASSHYGDTQYF
>.|TRBV28|18|TRBD2|TRBJ2-5
TGTGCCAGCAGTTTAACCGGGACTAGCGGGGGGGGCCAAGAGACCCAGTACTTC
CASSLTGTSGGGQETQYF
>few|TRBV6-2/TRBV6-3|14|.|TRBJ2-2
TGTGCCAGCAGTTACTTCTGGGGAGACGGGGAGCTGTTTTTT
CASSYFWGDGELFF
>.|TRBV6-2/TRBV6-3|11|.|TRBJ1-2
TGTGCCAGCAGTGACTTCCAGGGCTACACCTTC
CASSDFQGYTF
>few|TRBV7-9|14|.|TRBJ1-2
TGTGCCAGCCTTCGAGGGGGGGGCGACTATGGCTACACCTTC
CASLRGGGDYGYTF
>.|TRBV3-1|16|TRBD1|TRBJ1-4
TGTGCCAGCAGCCAAGAAGGGACAGCGATTAATGAAAAACTGTTTTTT
CASSQEGTAINEKLFF
>few|TRBV7-6|14|.|TRBJ1-1
TGTGCCAGCAGCTCCGGTGGAGGGGGCACTGAAGCTTTCTTT
CASSSGGGGTEAFF
>.|TRBV15|14|.|TRBJ1-1
TGTGCCACCTCTAACCCAACCCTGAACACTGAAGCTTTCTTT
CATSNPTLNTEAFF
>.|TRBV12-3/TRBV12-4|16|.|TRBJ2-1
TGTGCCAGCAGCTCTCCGTTAAGGGGGAATGGCAATGAGCAGTTCTTC
CASSSPLRGNGNEQFF
>.|TRBV6-1|16|.|TRBJ2-5
TGTGCCAGCAGTGAAAAATTGGGGGACTGGGTGGAGACCCAGTACTTC
CASSEKLGDWVETQYF
>few|TRBV10-2|15|TRBD1|TRBJ1-5
TGCGCCAGCAGTGACGACAGGGAAGCACGTCAGCCCCAGCATTTT
CASSDDREARQPQHF
>.|TRBV19|13|.|TRBJ2-1
TGTGCCAGTAGTATGACGGTAGGAAATGAGCAGTTCTTC
CASSMTVGNEQFF
>.|TRBV11-2|16|TRBD2|TRBJ2-3
TGTGCCGTCTTTCGGGGGGGTGCGGGTCAGACATGGGGGCAGTATTTT
CAVFRGGAGQTWGQYF
>many|TRBV6-1|16|.|TRBJ2-1
TGTGCCAGCAGTGTAACCGGGGCAAGCAACTACAATGAGCAGTTCTTC
CASSVTGASNYNEQFF
>.|TRBV10-3|14|.|TRBJ2-5
TGTGCCATCAGTGAGATGGCGGACCAAGAGACCCAGTACTTC
CAISEMADQETQYF
>few|TRBV29-1|15|.|TRBJ2-7
TGCAGCGTTGAAATTGGCCGACAGGCCCGCTTTGAGCAGTACTTC
CSVEIGRQARFEQYF
>many|TRBV7-2|15|.|TRBJ1-1
TGTGCCAGCAGCTTAGTTGGCCAGGAGAACACTGAAGCTTTCTTT
CASSLVGQENTEAFF
>few|TRBV6-2/TRBV6-3|15|TRBD2|TRBJ2-1
TGTGCCAGCAGTTACTGGGGACTACCCTACAATGAGCAGTTCTTC
CASSYWGLPYNEQFF
>few|TRBV5-4|11|.|TRBJ2-2
TGTGCCAGCAGCCCCGGGGGGCTTCTGTTTTTT
CASSPGGLLFF
>few|TRBV6-6|16|.|TRBJ1-6
TGTGCCAGCAGTTACTTTCCCGATCTACAGAATTCACCCCTCCACTTT
CASSYFPDLQNSPLHF
>.|TRBV12-3/TRBV12-4|13|.|TRBJ1-2
TGTGCCAGCACTTCGGTCAAGCACTATGGCTACACCTTC
CASTSVKHYGYTF
>few|TRBV9|13|TRBD1|TRBJ1-1
TGTGCCAGCAACTACAGGGGCGGGACTGAAGCTTTCTTT
CASNYRGGTEAFF
>once|TRBV6-2/TRBV6-3|14|TRBD1|TRBJ2-1
TGTGCCAGCAGTTACAACAGGGGGCTAAATGAGCAGTTCTTC
CASSYNRGLNEQFF
>few|TRBV19|15|TRBD1|TRBJ1-4
TGTGCCAGTAGTCCCCGGGACAGAAATAATGAAAAACTGTTTTTT
CASSPRDRNNEKLFF
>.|TRBV27|16|.|TRBJ2-5
TGTGCCAGCAGTCCTCACCCGACACCTTACCAAGAGACCCAGTACTTC
CASSPHPTPYQETQYF
>few|TRBV27|11|TRBD1|TRBJ2-5
TGTGCCAGCAGTCATGGACAGGACCAGTACTTC
CASSHGQDQYF
>.|TRBV7-9|16|.|TRBJ2-2
TGTGCCAGCAGCTTAGGAAGGGGGTTGAACACCGGGGAGCTGTTTTTT
CASSLGRGLNTGELFF
>few|TRBV19|14|.|TRBJ2-4
TGTGCCAGTAGTATAGATCATCAGGGGTACATTCAGTACTTC
CASSIDHQGYIQYF
>.|TRBV7-6|14|.|TRBJ2-3
TGTGCCAGCAGCTTAGACAGCAGGGGAGATACGCAGTATTTT
CASSLDSRGDTQYF
>.|TRBV10-3|12|TRBD1|TRBJ2-7
TGTGCCTCGGGACAGGGTGTCTACGAGCAGTACTTC
CASGQGVYEQYF
>few|TRBV7-6|16|.|TRBJ1-6
TGTGCCAGCAGCTTAACACCGGGACGTATGAATTCACCCCTCCACTTT
CASSLTPGRMNSPLHF
>.|TRBV5-1|19|.|TRBJ1-4
TGCGCCAGCAGCTTGCGAATTAGGGAACCGGCCCCGGTAAATGAAAAACTGTTTTTT
CASSLRIREPAPVNEKLFF
>.|TRBV7-9|13|.|TRBJ2-1
TGTGCCAGCAGCCACGGACAGTACAATGAGCAGTTCTTC
CASSHGQYNEQFF
>.|TRBV27|15|TRBD1|TRBJ1-6
TGTGCCAGCAGTTTATCGTCAGGGGGCTGGTCACCCCTCCACTTT
CASSLSSGGWSPLHF
>once|TRBV25-1|13|.|TRBJ1-1
TGTGCCAGCAGTGAATGGGACATCCCTGAAGCTTTCTTT
CASSEWDIPEAFF
>.|TRBV12-3/TRBV12-4|12|.|TRBJ2-7
TGTGCCAGCAGTTTAAACAGCGGAGAGCAGTACTTC
CASSLNSGEQYF
>many|TRBV7-9|13|.|TRBJ2-5
TGTGCCAGCAGCTCGCCCATCTTCAAGACCCAGTACTTC
CASSSPIFKTQYF
>many|TRBV7-8|15|TRBD2|TRBJ2-3
TGTGCCAGCAGCTCTATAGCGGGGGTCACAGATACGCAGTATTTT
CASSSIAGVTDTQYF
>few|TRBV27|16|.|TRBJ1-2
TGTGCCAGCAGTTTATGGCCGGGTGGGGACAACTATGGCTACACCTTC
CASSLWPGGDNYGYTF